This is a list of T cell receptor beta chains from one sample in a study of blood T cell repertoires in COVID-19. Assay used: immunoSEQ multiplex PCR; TCRdb lists only in-frame clones, some missing. The table includes 210,000 or so clones, roughly four fifths detected once. What was sequenced was peripheral blood. Every receptor here comes from a woman aged 70-85 years with active or convalescent COVID-19. Both conserved end residues are part of each CDR3. D genes are given only for firm matches. Only part of the rows carry a size: once, few, many, or a class if the clone is expanded.

>TRBV6-5|TRBJ2-6|.|.
CASSYSDSSGANVLTF
TGTGCCAGCAGTTACTCAGACAGCTCTGGGGCCAACGTCCTGACTTTC
>TRBV1|TRBJ2-7|.|.
CTSSPLGLAGESSYEQYF
TGCACCAGCAGCCCACTGGGACTAGCGGGAGAGAGCTCCTACGAGCAGTACTTC
>TRBV28|TRBJ2-7|.|.
CASKGSGEYEQYF
TGTGCCAGCAAGGGGTCTGGTGAGTACGAGCAGTACTTC
>TRBV12-5|TRBJ2-1|.|TRBD1
CASGTQGAGYNEQFF
TGTGCTAGTGGTACCCAGGGGGCTGGCTACAATGAGCAGTTCTTC
>TRBV3-1/TRBV3-2|TRBJ2-3|.|TRBD2
CASSQGLAGGDTQYF
TGTGCCAGCAGCCAAGGACTAGCGGGAGGAGATACGCAGTATTTT
>TRBV2|TRBJ1-3|few|.
CASSEVGAGGNTIYF
TGTGCCAGCAGTGAAGTGGGGGCTGGAGGAAACACCATATATTTT
>TRBV6-5|TRBJ1-4|.|.
CASRNDGRTNEKLFF
TGTGCCAGCAGAAATGACGGGAGGACTAATGAAAAACTGTTTTTT
>TRBV7-9|TRBJ2-7|.|TRBD1
CASSPTGPGSYEQYF
TGTGCCAGCAGCCCGACAGGGCCCGGCTCCTACGAGCAGTACTTC
>TRBV29-1|TRBJ2-1|.|.
CSVVAWNEQFF
TGCAGCGTAGTGGCTTGGAATGAGCAGTTCTTC
>TRBV4-1|TRBJ1-2|.|TRBD1
CASSQDFGDRRDSYTF
TGCGCCAGCAGCCAAGATTTCGGGGACAGGCGAGATAGCTACACCTTC
>TRBV18|TRBJ2-3|few|TRBD2
CASSLGRESTQYF
TGTGCCAGCTCCCTTGGGCGGGAGAGTACGCAGTATTTT
>TRBV11-1|TRBJ2-4|.|TRBD1
CASSRDRIAKNIQYF
TGTGCCAGCAGCCGGGACAGGATAGCCAAAAACATTCAGTACTTC
>TRBV15|TRBJ2-1|.|TRBD2
CATSRERGAGLANNEQFF
TGTGCCACCAGCAGAGAGAGGGGAGCGGGACTGGCTAACAATGAGCAGTTCTTC
>TRBV3-1/TRBV3-2|TRBJ1-3|.|.
CASSQDRSTGIYF
TGTGCCAGCAGCCAAGATCGGTCTACTGGCATATATTTT
>TRBV3-1/TRBV3-2|TRBJ2-5|once|TRBD1
CASSQIIGQGQETQYF
TGTGCCAGCAGCCAAATAATTGGACAGGGACAAGAGACCCAGTACTTC
>TRBV18|TRBJ1-1|.|.
CASSPGQYTEAFF
TGTGCCAGCTCACCAGGGCAGTACACTGAAGCTTTCTTT
>TRBV3-1/TRBV3-2|TRBJ2-3|.|.
CASSQAGTLSTDTQYF
TGTGCCAGCAGCCAAGCAGGGACTTTGAGCACAGATACGCAGTATTTT
>TRBV29-1|TRBJ2-1|.|.
CSVERQAYNEQFF
TGCAGCGTTGAAAGACAGGCCTACAATGAGCAGTTCTTC
>TRBV19|TRBJ2-3|few|TRBD2
CASSRLAGGGDTQYF
TGTGCCAGTAGTCGACTAGCGGGAGGGGGAGATACGCAGTATTTT
>TRBV27|TRBJ2-3|.|TRBD2
CASASGRGTDTQYF
TGTGCCAGCGCTAGCGGGCGAGGTACAGATACGCAGTATTTT
>TRBV12-3/TRBV12-4|TRBJ2-5|.|.
CASSLSGAETQYF
TGTGCCAGCAGTTTATCTGGGGCCGAGACCCAGTACTTC
>TRBV19|TRBJ2-7|many|.
CASSSRDQAYEQYF
TGTGCCAGTAGTAGCCGGGATCAAGCCTACGAGCAGTACTTC
>TRBV9|TRBJ1-2|many|.
CASSPHPQGNYGYTF
TGTGCCAGCAGCCCCCATCCACAGGGAAACTATGGCTACACCTTC
>TRBV6-1|TRBJ2-1|.|TRBD2
CASSVTYLAGPYNEQFF
TGTGCCAGCAGTGTAACCTATCTAGCGGGCCCTTACAATGAGCAGTTCTTC
>TRBV3-1/TRBV3-2|TRBJ2-4|.|TRBD1
CASSQVRGQGASIQYF
TGTGCCAGCAGCCAAGTCCGAGGACAGGGGGCATCGATTCAGTACTTC
>TRBV27|TRBJ1-1|few|TRBD1
CASRLTGGETEAFF
TGTGCCAGCAGGTTGACAGGGGGCGAGACTGAAGCTTTCTTT
>TRBV6-6|TRBJ2-1|.|TRBD2
CASSRPGTSGSNSYNEQFF
TGTGCCAGCAGTCGTCCCGGGACTAGCGGGAGCAATTCCTACAATGAGCAGTTCTTC
>TRBV18|TRBJ2-7|.|TRBD1
CASSPRTGGASSEQYF
TGTGCCAGCTCACCTCGGACAGGGGGCGCGAGTTCCGAGCAGTACTTC
>TRBV7-2|TRBJ2-4|.|TRBD2
CASSLGPSGNIQYF
TGTGCCAGCAGCTTAGGTCCTAGCGGAAACATTCAGTACTTC
>TRBV18|TRBJ2-3|few|.
CASSPWGSGRGSAGDTQYF
TGTGCCAGCTCACCATGGGGATCCGGCAGGGGCTCCGCAGGAGATACGCAGTATTTT
>TRBV9|TRBJ1-2|.|TRBD1
CASSLGTAPNYGYTF
TGTGCCAGCAGCCTCGGGACAGCACCTAACTATGGCTACACCTTC
>TRBV6-1|TRBJ2-1|.|.
CASSEWGLAWAGGYNEQFF
TGTGCCAGCAGTGAATGGGGCCTAGCGTGGGCCGGGGGCTACAATGAGCAGTTCTTC